The 7 T cell receptor beta chains presented below share a single source sample, sequenced in a study of STAT3 mutations in large granular lymphocyte leukemia. Study findings and constraints: In T-cell large granular lymphocyte leukemia, about half of patients showed multiple immunodominant subclonotypes.

Their cognate antigens are unknown. The table came from immunoSEQ multiplex PCR; TCRdb's copy has only in-frame clones and leaves some out. The profile covers about 10,000 clones, with around nine tenths appearing a single time and less than 40% taken by the ten largest. Sequencing was performed on peripheral blood mononuclear cells. All receptors come from a man in his 60s with T-cell large granular lymphocyte leukemia. Some clones in this sample may be carry-over from other donors' samples.

The rearrangement uses TRBV30 and TRBJ2-7; D is unresolved. Per germline, CDR1 GTSNPN and CDR2 SVGIG (reference sequence). This CDR3 contains 13 residues. The V end lost 0 bases, the J end lost 7 bases, and 13 bases lay between the germline ends. The CDR3 region has the DNA TGTGCCTGGAGTGTTGGTACCCTAGGAGAGCAGTACTTC. Encoded protein: CAWSVGTLGEQYF.

This chain links TRBV4-1 with TRBJ2-3, with D possibly matching TRBD1 (6 bases). This CDR3 is built from 13 residues. Germline CDR1 reads MGHRA; CDR2 reads YSYEKL. Deletions cut 2 bases from V and 4 bases from J, with 7 bases between. Here the CDR3 DNA reads TGCGCCAGCAGCCAACCAGGGGCAGATACGCAGTATTTT. Its translation is CASSQPGADTQYF.

V usage is TRBV11-2 and J usage is TRBJ1-5; unclear D gene. V lost 6 bases to trimming and J lost 8 bases, with 14 bases between them. The CDR3 has 13 residues. Germline V lookup: CDR1 SGHAT, CDR2 FQNNGV. CDR3 sequence: CASSLDAFEPQHF. The CDR3 DNA reads as TGTGCCAGCAGTTTGGACGCCTTTGAGCCCCAGCATTTT.

A note on this clone: One junction end does not reproduce the germline sequence, and a read error may be involved. The chain carries TRBV7-9 and TRBJ1-2; D gene unclear. The CDR3 runs to 9 residues. The germline gives CDR1 SEHNR, CDR2 FQNEAQ (reference sequence). The CDR3 sequence is CASSLTSGF. The CDR3 region has the DNA TGTGCCAGCAGCTTAACGTCCGGGTTC.

This clone was detected once. The chain is built from TRBV10-3 and TRBJ2-7, with D perhaps TRBD2 (5 bases). The CDR3 totals 17 residues. Per germline, CDR1 ENHRY and CDR2 SYGVKD. V lost 6 bases and J lost 0, with 21 bases in between. The CDR3 DNA sequence: TGTGCCATCAGAATCGGACTGGAGCGGAAAAGCTCCTACGAGCAGTACTTC. It encodes CAIRIGLERKSSYEQYF.

The chain is built from TRBV9 and TRBJ2-2, with a tentative D call TRBD2 (5 bases). This CDR3 has 15 residues. V was trimmed by 3 bases and J by 1 base, leaving 10 bases between them. Per germline, CDR1 SGDLS and CDR2 YYNGEE. CDR3 loop: CASSADFQNTGELFF. In nucleotides, the CDR3 is TGTGCCAGCAGCGCGGACTTCCAGAACACCGGGGAGCTGTTTTTT.

The V call is TRBV5-1, the J call TRBJ2-1; D is uncertain. CDR1 SGHRS and CDR2 YFSETQ come from the germline V gene. Trimming took 6 bases from V and 0 from J, leaving 10 bases between them. The CDR3 has 14 amino acids. This CDR3 reads CASKIIPSYNEQFF. CDR3 DNA sequence: TGCGCCAGCAAGATAATACCCTCCTACAATGAGCAGTTCTTC.